The 31 T cell receptor beta chains given below trace back to one sample, sequenced in a study of blood T cell repertoires in COVID-19. Here immunoSEQ multiplex PCR was the method, and the copy in TCRdb shows in-frame clones only, minus some. This table has roughly 28,000 clones, approximately 92% appearing once. The sample consisted of peripheral blood. Receptors originate from a human donor with acute or convalescent COVID-19. The donor label of this sample is uncertain.

The chain links TRBV5-4 to TRBJ2-7; D uncertain. The CDR3 runs 11 residues. From germline, CDR1 is SGHNT and CDR2 YYREEE (reference sequence). V dropped 2 bases and J dropped 5 bases, with 5 bases sitting between them. The CDR3 DNA follows: TGTGCCAGCAGCTTCCTCGACGAGCAGTACTTC. Translating gives CASSFLDEQYF.

The rearrangement joins TRBV5-1 to TRBJ1-6; a weak D match, TRBD1 (5 bases). CDR1 is SGHRS, CDR2 YFSETQ, per germline. This CDR3 spans 16 amino acids. The V end was cut by 0 bases, the J end by 7 bases, with 14 bases between. The chain's CDR3 is CASSLVGGDGNSPLHF. CDR3 sequence (DNA): TGCGCCAGCAGCTTGGTTGGGGGGGACGGCAATTCACCCCTCCACTTT.

V usage is TRBV4-2 and J usage is TRBJ2-3, with TRBD1 matching 7 bases. From germline, CDR1 is LGHNA and CDR2 YNFKEQ. The CDR3 is 15 residues long. J gave up 2 bases and V 2 bases, and 4 bases lay outside the gene matches. The CDR3 loop is CASSQTGEVTDTQYF. DNA for the CDR3: TGTGCCAGCAGCCAAACAGGGGAAGTCACAGATACGCAGTATTTT.

The chain recombines TRBV2 with TRBJ1-6; 7 nucleotides agree with TRBD1. The CDR3 is 13 residues long. Trimming cost V 10 bases and J 5 bases; bases outside gene matches: 5. The germline gives CDR1 SNHLY, CDR2 FYNNEI. The CDR3 coding sequence is TGTGCCACCGCCGGGACAGATAATTCACCCCTCCACTTT. This translates into CATAGTDNSPLHF.

This chain links TRBV7-9 with TRBJ2-1; 8 nucleotides line up with TRBD2. Germline CDR1 and CDR2: SEHNR and FQNEAQ (reference sequence). Germline trimming cut 5 bases from V and 8 bases from J; bases unmatched to any gene: 17. CDR3 length: 17 amino acids. For the CDR3, the DNA is TGTGCCAGCAGCAACCAACCGGGACTAGGGGTCGTAGATGAGCAGTTCTTC. Its protein product is CASSNQPGLGVVDEQFF.

This chain connects TRBV7-9 to TRBJ2-2, with D possibly matching TRBD2 (5 bases). The CDR3 covers 14 residues. V was cut by 1 base and J by 7 bases, with 10 bases left in between. Germline V gene data show CDR1 as SEHNR and CDR2 as FQNEAQ (reference sequence). The DNA for the CDR3 is TGTGCCAGCAGCTTAGGCACCGGGGTCGGGGAGCTGTTTTTT. Translation: CASSLGTGVGELFF.

The chain has TRBV29-1 and TRBJ2-1, with 8 bases lining up with TRBD2. The CDR3 is 16 amino acids. CDR1 SQVTM and CDR2 ANQGSEA come from the germline V gene. With 0 bases clipped from V and 2 bases from J, the junction kept 6 bases outside the gene matches. CDR3 loop: CSVEDGVAGTYNEQFF. CDR3 nucleotides: TGCAGCGTTGAAGATGGGGTAGCGGGAACCTACAATGAGCAGTTCTTC.

This clone was seen more than once but under ten times. V usage is TRBV4-3 and J usage is TRBJ2-3; no clear D gene. Germline CDR1 and CDR2: LGHNA and YSLEER. This CDR3 has 18 residues. The V end lost 1 base, the J end lost 8 bases, and 25 bases lay between the germline ends. DNA for the CDR3: TGCGCCAGCAGCCAAGCTCGAGAATCCCTCGGCGCAACGGGTACGCAGTATTTT. Protein product: CASSQARESLGATGTQYF.

This clone was observed once. This chain joins TRBV5-8 and TRBJ2-1; 9 bases line up with TRBD2. This CDR3 is built from 17 residues. CDR1 is SGHTS, CDR2 YDEGEE, per germline. V lost 0 bases to trimming and J lost 3 bases; unmatched junction nucleotides: 7. The CDR3 coding sequence is TGTGCCAGCAGCTTGGCGGTTAGCGGGGGCGACTACAATGAGCAGTTCTTC. Residues: CASSLAVSGGDYNEQFF.

The rearrangement uses TRBV7-3 and TRBJ2-1, with TRBD2 identical over 10 bases. The CDR3 is made up of 16 amino acids. The germline gives CDR1 SGHTA, CDR2 FQGTGA. V lost 0 bases, J lost 2 bases, and 1 base stayed unmatched. The CDR3 DNA sequence: TGTGCCAGCAGCTTAACCGGGACTAGCGCCTACAATGAGCAGTTCTTC. Amino acid sequence: CASSLTGTSAYNEQFF.

This clone was found once. The chain links TRBV3-1 (or the pseudogene TRBV3-2) to TRBJ1-2; D is possibly TRBD1 (5 bases). Per germline, CDR1 LGHDT and CDR2 YNNKEL (reference sequence). With 4 bases removed from V and 4 bases from J, the gap between germline ends came to 16 bases. CDR3 length equals 15 residues. The CDR3 bases are TGTGCCAGCAGCCCAGAGGTTAGGGGCAGCTATGGCTACACCTTC. Encoded protein: CASSPEVRGSYGYTF.

This chain joins TRBV19 and TRBJ2-7, with D tentatively TRBD2 (6 bases). There are 19 residues in the CDR3. In germline, CDR1 is LNHDA, CDR2 SQIVND (reference sequence). Between the trimmed V and J ends, which lost 5 bases and 2 bases, there was a span of 28 bases. This CDR3 is CASSHSGERRDLEAYEQYF. The DNA for the CDR3 is TGTGCCAGTAGTCACTCGGGGGAGAGGCGCGATTTGGAGGCCTACGAGCAGTACTTC. The whole variable domain, remainder taken from reference TRBV19 and TRBJ2-7, is DGGITQSPKYLFRKEGQNVTLSCEQNLNHDAMYWYRQDPGQGLRLIYYSQIVNDFQKGDIAEGYSVSREKKESFPLTVTSAQKNPTAFYLCASSHSGERRDLEAYEQYFGPGTRLTVT.

The gene calls are TRBV19 and TRBJ1-5; the D gene is possibly TRBD1 (6 bases). Germline V gene lookup returns CDR1 LNHDA and CDR2 SQIVND (reference sequence). Trimming left V 10 bases short and J 9 bases short, with 22 bases between. The CDR3 runs to 14 residues. The CDR3 DNA reads as TGTGCCACGAAGTCCCGGGACATCAGACGGCCCCAGCATTTT. Protein: CATKSRDIRRPQHF.

The V and J genes are TRBV5-4 and TRBJ1-1; no definite D call. The CDR3 is 14 residues long. Per germline, CDR1 SGHNT and CDR2 YYREEE (reference sequence). Trimming cost V 6 bases and J 1 base, with 13 bases left between them. CDR3 nucleotide sequence: TGTGCCAGCAATAAGCGGGGAAGGAACACTGAAGCTTTCTTT. Translation: CASNKRGRNTEAFF.

The chain combines TRBV2 with TRBJ2-5; the match to TRBD1 covers 7 bases. The length of the CDR3 is 14 residues. Germline trimming cut 10 bases from V and 4 bases from J; bases unmatched to any gene: 12. Germline V lookup: CDR1 SNHLY, CDR2 FYNNEI. CDR3 DNA sequence: TGTGCCACCGGTGACAGGGACAGAGGAGAGACCCAGTACTTC. Protein sequence: CATGDRDRGETQYF.

The chain links TRBV10-1 to TRBJ2-3; tentative D call: TRBD2 (6 bases). This CDR3 has 15 residues. Germline V gives CDR1 WNHNN, CDR2 SYGVQD (reference sequence). The V and J ends lost 5 bases and 2 bases respectively, with 14 bases between them. The CDR3 coding sequence is TGCGCCAGCAGTCGGGACTTGCTTCCCACAGATACGCAGTATTTT. Protein sequence: CASSRDLLPTDTQYF.

This rearrangement joins TRBV7-2 to TRBJ2-7, with TRBD1 matching over 8 bases. The CDR3 is made up of 14 amino acids. J was trimmed by 5 bases and V by 2 bases; bases with no gene match: 5. Per germline, CDR1 SGHTA and CDR2 FQGNSA. CDR3 nucleotides: TGTGCCAGCAGCTTAACAGGGGGAGGAAACGAGCAGTACTTC. It codes for CASSLTGGGNEQYF.

V usage is TRBV4-1 and J usage is TRBJ1-1; D is undetermined. The ends were cut back, 2 bases at V and 1 base at J, with 8 bases in the middle. CDR1 is MGHRA and CDR2 is YSYEKL in the germline V gene. This CDR3 has 14 residues. The CDR3 here is CASSQQVGNTEAFF. CDR3 in DNA: TGCGCCAGCAGCCAACAGGTCGGGAACACTGAAGCTTTCTTT.

The chain's CDR3 is CSATTHTEAFF. CDR3 sequence (DNA): TGCAGTGCTACAACACATACTGAAGCTTTCTTT. The chain recombines TRBV20-1 with TRBJ1-1; D uncertain. Per germline, CDR1 DFQATT and CDR2 SNEGSKA (reference sequence). Trimming removed 4 bases from V and 5 bases from J, with 8 bases in between. The CDR3 totals 11 residues.

This sequence joins TRBV4-3 and TRBJ2-5; TRBD1 agrees at 8 bases. CDR3 size: 18 residues. Germline CDR1 LGHNA, CDR2 YSLEER. The junction had 13 bases not matched to a gene; V was cut back by 1 base and J by 3 bases. CDR3 amino acids: CASSQVVWGTGEKETQYF. The CDR3 nucleotides are TGCGCCAGCAGCCAAGTTGTTTGGGGGACAGGCGAAAAAGAGACCCAGTACTTC.

CDR3 loop: CASSPRGGPVGEQYF. The CDR3 DNA is TGTGCCAGCAGTCCCCGTGGAGGGCCCGTTGGCGAGCAGTACTTC. V usage is TRBV27 and J usage is TRBJ2-7, with D perhaps matching TRBD2 (6 bases). The CDR3 extends over 15 amino acids. Germline lookup yields CDR1 MNHEY and CDR2 SMNVEV (reference sequence). V was shortened by 5 bases and J by 6 bases, with 20 bases between the two germline ends.

V is TRBV25-1 and J is TRBJ2-7; D may be TRBD2 (6 bases). Deletions cut 11 bases from V and 8 bases from J, with 19 bases between. CDR1 is MGHDK and CDR2 is SYGVNS in the germline V gene. This CDR3 has 12 residues. CDR3 nucleotides: TGTGCCGCCCGGGACTGGGCTTTAAAGCAGTACTTC. As protein: CAARDWALKQYF.

The chain has TRBV3-1 (or the pseudogene TRBV3-2) and TRBJ1-2, with D uncertain. The CDR3 runs to 11 residues. In germline, CDR1 is LGHDT, CDR2 YNNKEL (reference sequence). V was clipped by 2 bases and J by 5 bases, with 3 bases between them. CDR3 protein: CASSQQYGYTF. The DNA of the CDR3 is TGTGCCAGCAGCCAACAATATGGCTACACCTTC.

This chain uses TRBV20-1 with TRBJ1-6, with 8 bases fitting TRBD1. The germline gives CDR1 DFQATT, CDR2 SNEGSKA (reference sequence). The CDR3 loop spans 15 amino acids. Trimming cost V 3 bases and J 7 bases; bases outside gene matches: 8. In nucleotides, the CDR3 is TGCAGTGCTAGTCTCACAGGGGGATACAATTCACCCCTCCACTTT. The encoded protein is CSASLTGGYNSPLHF.

Here the CDR3 DNA reads TGTGCCAGCAGTTTAAAGCAGGGTCCCCTTCTCTCTGGGGCCAACGTCCTGACTTTC. Its protein is CASSLKQGPLLSGANVLTF. J is TRBJ2-6 and V is TRBV27; TRBD1 might be the D (5 bases). Trimming cost V 2 bases and J 0 bases, with 17 bases left between them. Germline CDR1 reads MNHEY; CDR2 reads SMNVEV (reference sequence). This CDR3 has 19 residues. Drawing the rest from reference TRBV27 and TRBJ2-6, the complete variable domain is EAQVTQNPRYLITVTGKKLTVTCSQNMNHEYMSWYRQDPGLGLRQIYYSMNVEVTDKGDVPEGYKVSRKEKRNFPLILESPSPNQTSLYFCASSLKQGPLLSGANVLTFGAGSRLTVL.

The V and J genes are TRBV5-1 and TRBJ1-2; weak D call: TRBD1 (5 bases). The CDR3 runs 16 residues. Trimming removed 4 bases from V and 1 base from J, with 17 bases in between. CDR1 SGHRS and CDR2 YFSETQ come from the germline V gene. The CDR3 DNA follows: TGCGCCAGCAGCCCCGCCCGGCAGGGACTTAACTATGGCTACACCTTC. Translation gives CASSPARQGLNYGYTF. Full variable domain (missing parts from reference TRBV5-1 and TRBJ1-2): KAGVTQTPRYLIKTRGQQVTLSCSPISGHRSVSWYQQTPGQGLQFLFEYFSETQRNKGNFPGRFSGRQFSNSRSEMNVSTLELGDSALYLCASSPARQGLNYGYTFGSGTRLTVV.

The V call is TRBV27, the J call TRBJ2-7; 12 bases agree with TRBD2. Looked up from germline, CDR1 is MNHEY and CDR2 is SMNVEV (reference sequence). The CDR3 loop spans 17 amino acids. V lost 5 bases and J lost 2; bases outside the gene matches: 10. The CDR3 DNA is TGTGCCAGCAGTCTGCGGACTAGCGGGAAAGGGCCCTACGAGCAGTACTTC. Protein: CASSLRTSGKGPYEQYF.

J is TRBJ2-7 and V is TRBV10-2, with D possibly matching TRBD1 (6 bases). The CDR3 extends over 12 amino acids. The germline CDR1 and CDR2 sequences are WSHSY and SAAADI. V lost 6 bases and J lost 6, with 12 bases in between. The CDR3 bases are TGCGCCAGCAGCGGACAGTTATCCGAGCAGTACTTC. Its protein product is CASSGQLSEQYF.

V usage is TRBV19 and J usage is TRBJ1-5; D perhaps matches TRBD1 (6 bases). From germline, CDR1 is LNHDA and CDR2 SQIVND (reference sequence). This CDR3 spans 15 amino acids. V lost 4 bases to trimming and J lost 1 base, with 11 bases between them. The CDR3 bases are TGTGCCAGTAGTAGAGCCAGGGGAAGCAATCAGCCCCAGCATTTT. It translates to CASSRARGSNQPQHF.

This chain uses TRBV6-6 with TRBJ1-6, with D uncertain. The CDR3 spans 13 residues. CDR1 and CDR2 (germline): MNHNY, SVGAGI (reference sequence). V lost 6 bases and J 9 bases, leaving 12 bases between the germline ends. CDR3 in amino acids: CASRNLGGSPLHF. DNA for the CDR3: TGTGCCAGCAGGAACCTAGGCGGTTCACCCCTCCACTTT.

The chain employs TRBV10-3 and TRBJ1-2; D unclear. The CDR3 loop spans 12 amino acids. Germline lookup yields CDR1 ENHRY and CDR2 SYGVKD. Trimming stripped 6 bases from V and 4 bases from J, with 9 bases between. In DNA, the CDR3 is TGTGCCATCAGGGACTATCTCTATGGCTACACCTTC. Protein sequence: CAIRDYLYGYTF.